Presented here are 26 T cell receptor beta chains from one specimen sequenced in a study of T cells after yellow fever vaccination. TCRdb independently ran MiXCR on the 5' RACE reads; one entry per CDR3 protein. The table includes 99,000 or so distinct CDR3 sequences, roughly 5.2% detected once. The sample consisted of CD8+ T cells sorted from PBMCs, taken 10 days after the yellow fever booster vaccination. The receptors originated from a man aged 18 to 29 who received the YFV17D yellow fever vaccine.

This chain joins TRBV4-1 and TRBJ2-3, with D tentatively TRBD2 (6 bases). V was trimmed by 0 bases and J by 5 bases, leaving 15 bases between them. The CDR3 runs to 16 residues. CDR1 and CDR2 from the germline V gene are MGHRA and YSYEKL. The CDR3 sequence: CASSQDKAGWGDTQYF. The CDR3 DNA reads TGCGCCAGCAGCCAAGATAAGGCGGGGTGGGGAGATACGCAGTATTTT.

Turning to this clonotype: One base away lies a much larger clone, so this may be a sequencing read error. The chain has TRBV5-1 and TRBJ2-5, with D perhaps assigned TRBD1 or TRBD2 (5 bases each). The germline CDR1 and CDR2 sequences are SGHRS and YFSETQ. The V end was cut by 0 bases, the J end by 7 bases, with 10 bases between. The CDR3 runs to 13 residues. The chain's CDR3 is CASSLGDDATQYF. The CDR3 DNA follows: TGCGCCAGCAGCTTGGGGGACGATGCGACCCAGTACTTC.

The gene calls are TRBV7-9 and TRBJ1-4, with 8 bases identical to TRBD1. CDR1 is SEHNR and CDR2 is FQNEAQ in the germline V gene (reference sequence). The junction had 8 bases not matched to a gene; V was cut back by 5 bases and J by 6 bases. This CDR3 spans 15 amino acids. This chain's CDR3 is CASSNPSDRDEKLFF. CDR3 bases: TGTGCCAGCAGCAACCCATCGGACAGGGATGAAAAACTGTTTTTT.

The V gene is TRBV2, the J gene TRBJ1-2; tentatively, D is TRBD1 (6 bases). Trimming left V 2 bases short and J 4 bases short, with 14 bases between. Per the germline V gene, CDR1 is SNHLY and CDR2 is FYNNEI. The CDR3 has 15 amino acids. This CDR3 reads CASSERAGEGYGYTF. CDR3 in DNA: TGTGCCAGCAGTGAAAGGGCAGGGGAAGGCTATGGCTACACCTTC.

There are many counts of this clonotype. The V call is TRBV7-7, the J call TRBJ2-5; D may correspond to TRBD1 or TRBD2 (6 bases each). V dropped 5 bases and J dropped 4 bases, with 17 bases sitting between them. The CDR3 loop spans 15 amino acids. CDR1 SSHAT and CDR2 FNYEAQ come from the germline V gene (reference sequence). The CDR3 nucleotides are TGTGCCAGCAGCCGGACTACAGGGTGGGGAGAGACCCAGTACTTC. Encoded protein: CASSRTTGWGETQYF.

This clonotype has only a few counts. This chain links TRBV5-5 with TRBJ1-2; TRBD1 matches 8 bases. The CDR3 loop spans 15 amino acids. V was pared by 0 bases and J by 4 bases, with 5 bases of the junction left unmatched. Germline V CDR1 and CDR2: SGHKS, YYEKEE (reference sequence). The CDR3 region is CASSLDRGTIYGYTF. For the CDR3, the DNA is TGTGCCAGCAGCTTGGACAGGGGGACTATCTATGGCTACACCTTC.

The V and J genes are TRBV4-2 and TRBJ1-6; D is unresolved. The germline V gene encodes CDR1 LGHNA and CDR2 YNFKEQ. This CDR3 region has 13 residues. V was cut by 4 bases and J by 12 bases, with 13 bases left in between. The CDR3 sequence is CASSPITRLPLHF. CDR3 sequence (DNA): TGTGCCAGCAGCCCAATTACCAGGTTACCCCTCCACTTT.

V and J are TRBV23-1 and TRBJ2-1; TRBD1 aligns across 7 bases. TRBV23-1 falls under the ORF class, with uncertain function. The trim removed 8 bases at V and 10 bases at J, leaving 14 bases unmatched. The CDR3 loop spans 14 amino acids. The CDR3 loop reads CASPLRGPRGEQFF. DNA for the CDR3: TGCGCCAGCCCCTTAAGGGGGCCCAGGGGAGAGCAGTTCTTC.

This clonotype came up many times. The gene calls are TRBV28 and TRBJ1-4; D is perhaps TRBD1 (5 bases). This CDR3 is 14 amino acids long. V lost 6 bases and J 8 bases, leaving 16 bases between the germline ends. Germline V gives CDR1 MDHEN, CDR2 SYDVKM. The CDR3 region has the DNA TGTGCCAGCAGCTCCAGGAGGGGTTGGGAAAAACTGTTTTTT. This codes for CASSSRRGWEKLFF.

This clonotype was picked up a small number of times. V is TRBV7-9 and J is TRBJ1-1, with D unclear. From germline, CDR1 is SEHNR and CDR2 FQNEAQ (reference sequence). Trimming shortened V by 2 bases and J by 3 bases, and 13 bases separated the two germline ends. This CDR3 spans 15 amino acids. CDR3 sequence reads: CASSLSFTPDTEAFF. CDR3 DNA sequence: TGTGCCAGCAGCTTATCGTTTACCCCGGACACTGAAGCTTTCTTT.

This clonotype has a count of ten or more. The V and J genes are TRBV5-1 and TRBJ2-7; no definite D call. This CDR3 is built from 12 residues. The germline CDR1 and CDR2 sequences are SGHRS and YFSETQ. V was pared by 0 bases and J by 4 bases, with 5 bases between. The CDR3 DNA reads TGCGCCAGCAGCTTGGACGGATACGAGCAGTACTTC. Its protein is CASSLDGYEQYF.

The chain links TRBV4-1 to TRBJ1-1, with no clear D. V was pared by 0 bases and J by 4 bases, with 15 bases between. Germline lookup yields CDR1 MGHRA and CDR2 YSYEKL. The CDR3 extends over 16 amino acids. CDR3 DNA: TGCGCCAGCAGCCAAGATAGGGCAACCATTGGCACTGAAGCTTTCTTT. Its translation is CASSQDRATIGTEAFF.

This clonotype was seen only a few times. The rearrangement uses TRBV6-2 or TRBV6-3 and TRBJ2-7; 9 bases agree with TRBD1. The CDR3 has 13 residues. The germline V gene has CDR1 MNHEY and CDR2 SVGEGT. The ends lost 6 bases at V and 3 bases at J; junction bases unmatched: 3. DNA of the CDR3: TGTGCCAGCAGGGACAGGGGCCGCTACGAGCAGTACGTC. Translation: CASRDRGRYEQYV.

This sequence joins TRBV30 and TRBJ2-3; TRBD1 or TRBD2 may be the D gene (5 bases each). The V and J ends lost 5 bases and 6 bases respectively, with 15 bases between them. Germline values: CDR1 GTSNPN, CDR2 SVGIG (reference sequence). The CDR3 contains 13 residues. DNA of the CDR3: TGTGCCTGGGCTCCATGGGGGTCGGATACGCAGTATTTT. Protein sequence: CAWAPWGSDTQYF.

V and J are TRBV7-9 and TRBJ2-5; TRBD1 or TRBD2 may be the D gene (6 bases each). Germline-derived CDR1 and CDR2 are SEHNR and FQNEAQ (reference sequence). The CDR3 covers 16 residues. Trimming took 4 bases from V and 5 from J, leaving 20 bases between them. In DNA, the CDR3 is TGTGCCAGCAGCTCGGCTAGGGGGGCCGAGCGGGAGACCCAGTACTTC. This codes for CASSSARGAERETQYF.

In its sample, this clonotype was seen many times. The CDR3 loop reads CASTLQVTGTDTQYF. The CDR3 DNA reads as TGCGCCAGCACTTTACAGGTTACTGGCACAGATACGCAGTATTTT. This chain uses TRBV5-1 with TRBJ2-3; tentative D call: TRBD1 (5 bases). The CDR3 sequence is 15 residues long. Germline V gene sequence: CDR1 SGHRS, CDR2 YFSETQ. The V end was cut by 6 bases, the J end by 1 base, with 15 bases between.

This clonotype was seen a few times. The chain combines TRBV6-5 with TRBJ2-3; D is unclear. The V gene's germline CDR1 is MNHEY and CDR2 SVGAGI. Trimming stripped 7 bases from V and 1 base from J, with 15 bases between. This CDR3 has 15 amino acids. The CDR3 DNA is TGTGCCAGCACCCGAAGACAAACCCGCACAGATACGCAGTATTTT. The encoded protein is CASTRRQTRTDTQYF.

The V gene is TRBV11-2, the J gene TRBJ2-5; D is unresolved. The length of the CDR3 is 15 residues. CDR1 is SGHAT and CDR2 is FQNNGV in the germline V gene. The V end was cut by 5 bases, the J end by 2 bases, with 15 bases between. The CDR3 here is CASSPHYHGQETQYF. CDR3 sequence (DNA): TGTGCCAGCAGCCCCCATTACCACGGACAAGAGACCCAGTACTTC.

At least ten counts were recorded for this clonotype. The gene calls are TRBV4-1 and TRBJ2-5; tentatively, D is TRBD2 (5 bases). The V end lost 0 bases, the J end lost 5 bases, and 19 bases lay between the germline ends. Germline V gene lookup returns CDR1 MGHRA and CDR2 YSYEKL. The CDR3 sequence is 17 residues long. The CDR3 coding sequence is TGCGCCAGCAGCCAAGATAGTGATGCATCGTGGGAGGAGACCCAGTACTTC. Translation: CASSQDSDASWEETQYF.

The rearrangement links TRBV12-3 or TRBV12-4 to TRBJ2-3; the match to TRBD2 covers 8 bases. V gave up 5 bases and J gave up 5 bases; unmatched junction bases: 9. There are 15 residues in the CDR3. The CDR3 nucleotides are TGTGCCAGCAGTCTCGGGGGGGGGCTGGTAGATACGCAGTATTTT. It yields the protein CASSLGGGLVDTQYF.

Written as DNA, the CDR3 is TGCGCCAGCAGCCCTAGCGGGGGGGCCGGGTACGAGCAGTACGTC. Its translation is CASSPSGGAGYEQYV. The chain uses TRBV5-1 and TRBJ2-7; 12 bases match TRBD2. The J segment lost 4 bases and the V segment lost 4 bases, leaving 6 bases of the junction unmatched. This CDR3 region has 15 residues. The germline gives CDR1 SGHRS, CDR2 YFSETQ.

This clonotype has only a few counts. The chain's CDR3 is CASGLVENEQYF. Written as DNA, the CDR3 is TGTGCCAGTGGACTAGTCGAAAACGAGCAGTACTTC. The chain employs TRBV7-9 and TRBJ2-7; 7 nucleotides agree with TRBD2. Germline V CDR1 and CDR2: SEHNR, FQNEAQ (reference sequence). The CDR3 contains 12 residues. V dropped 9 bases and J dropped 5; count of bases not matched to a gene: 7.

This rearrangement joins TRBV29-1 to TRBJ2-6; D remains ambiguous. The germline V and J ends were trimmed by 6 bases and 2 bases, with 14 bases remaining between them. Germline V gene sequence: CDR1 SQVTM, CDR2 ANQGSEA. There are 15 residues in the CDR3. The CDR3 loop is CSVWADGAGANVLTF. CDR3 DNA: TGCAGCGTCTGGGCGGATGGCGCTGGGGCCAACGTCCTGACTTTC.

This chain's CDR3 is CSVEAGPPYGYTF. The CDR3 nucleotides read TGCAGCGTTGAAGCAGGTCCCCCCTATGGCTACACCTTC. This chain uses TRBV29-1 with TRBJ1-2; D ambiguous. Germline lookup yields CDR1 SQVTM and CDR2 ANQGSEA. The CDR3 extends over 13 amino acids. Trimming removed 1 base from V and 4 bases from J, with 10 bases in between.

This clonotype was seen only a few times. V and J are TRBV6-2 or TRBV6-3 and TRBJ2-1, with no clear D. The V gene's germline CDR1 is MNHEY and CDR2 SVGEGT. Trimming took off 2 bases at V and 6 bases at J, with 2 bases between the two ends. There are 11 residues in the CDR3. The CDR3 sequence: CASSYGNEQFF. The CDR3, as DNA: TGTGCCAGCAGTTACGGCAATGAGCAGTTCTTC.

This clonotype appeared a few times. The J gene is TRBJ1-2, the V gene TRBV7-9; D gene unclear. V lost 0 bases and J 2 bases, leaving 7 bases between the germline ends. Per germline, CDR1 SEHNR and CDR2 FQNEAQ (reference sequence). The CDR3 totals 14 residues. The CDR3 sequence: CASSLATRNYGYTF. DNA of the CDR3: TGTGCCAGCAGCTTAGCCACAAGGAACTATGGCTACACCTTC.